The 16 T cell receptor beta chains below all came from one sample that was sequenced in a study of T cell responses to AZD1222 COVID-19 vaccine (dated by TCRdb to about 2021). The sample's time point label, in plain terms: baseline before first vaccination. Library construction relied on the immunoSEQ multiplex PCR assay. TCRdb holds this immuneACCESS table with in-frame rearrangements only. Some clones are missing; in checked studies, unresolved V genes explain under half, and the rest has no known cause. Here the sample has approximately 150,000 clones; 85% to 95% occur a single time. 1.1% to 1.5% of the sample is in the top ten clones. Material: peripheral blood, obtained on day 0 of AZD1222 vaccination. The receptor source for this set is an adult in good health.

This sequence joins TRBV14 and TRBJ2-1; 12 bases fit TRBD2. Germline V lookup: CDR1 SGHDN, CDR2 FVKESK. With V trimmed by 4 bases and J by 4 bases, 2 bases remained unmatched. The CDR3 is made up of 15 amino acids. The CDR3 protein is CASSRTSGVYNEQFF. In DNA, the CDR3 is TGTGCCAGCAGCCGGACTAGCGGGGTTTACAATGAGCAGTTCTTC.

The rearrangement links TRBV16 to TRBJ1-3; D not certain. Germline CDR1 KGHSY, CDR2 FQNENV. There are 16 residues in the CDR3. Trimming cost V 1 base and J 0 bases, with 10 bases left between them. CDR3 bases: TGTGCCAGCAGCCAATTGACCGCGAGCTCTGGAAACACCATATATTTT. Protein sequence: CASSQLTASSGNTIYF.

This chain links TRBV7-9 with TRBJ1-6, with TRBD1 as a possible D gene (6 bases). The germline gives CDR1 SEHNR, CDR2 FQNEAQ (reference sequence). The CDR3 extends over 16 amino acids. The V and J ends lost 5 bases and 10 bases respectively, with 21 bases between them. CDR3 DNA: TGTGCCAGCAGCCCCGAGGGAGTCAGGGGCCTATCACCCCTCCACTTT. The encoded protein is CASSPEGVRGLSPLHF.

The V gene is TRBV11-2, the J gene TRBJ2-3; no clear D. The CDR3 is 15 residues long. Germline V gives CDR1 SGHAT, CDR2 FQNNGV. Trimming shortened V by 2 bases and J by 2 bases, and 11 bases separated the two germline ends. The CDR3 reads CASSLYQRSTDTQYF. In DNA, the CDR3 is TGTGCCAGCAGCTTATACCAGCGTTCCACAGATACGCAGTATTTT.

The genes are TRBV4-1 and TRBJ1-1; maybe TRBD1 (5 bases). Trimming pared 4 bases from V and 1 base from J, leaving 10 bases between. CDR1 and CDR2 from the germline V gene are MGHRA and YSYEKL. This CDR3 region has 14 residues. CDR3 region: CASSRTQGNTEAFF. The CDR3 bases are TGCGCCAGCAGCCGCACTCAGGGGAACACTGAAGCTTTCTTT.

The V call is TRBV6-2 or TRBV6-3, the J call TRBJ1-5, with D unclear. Trimming removed 5 bases from V and 6 bases from J, with 14 bases in between. CDR3 size: 14 residues. CDR1 and CDR2 (germline): MNHEY, SVGEGT. CDR3 residues: CASSHDPGAQPQHF. DNA of the CDR3: TGTGCCAGCAGTCACGACCCAGGCGCTCAGCCCCAGCATTTT.

V usage is TRBV30 and J usage is TRBJ1-2, with D tentatively TRBD1 (6 bases). The CDR3 runs 13 residues. Germline V gene lookup returns CDR1 GTSNPN and CDR2 SVGIG (reference sequence). V was cut by 0 bases and J by 3 bases, with 8 bases left in between. Here the CDR3 reads CAWSVGGYYGYTF. The CDR3 bases are TGTGCCTGGAGTGTAGGGGGATACTATGGCTACACCTTC.

This clone is a singleton in its sample. The V call is TRBV30, the J call TRBJ1-2; no clear D gene. Germline V gene sequence: CDR1 GTSNPN, CDR2 SVGIG (reference sequence). Trimming took off 0 bases at V and 7 bases at J, with 18 bases between the two ends. The CDR3 extends over 15 amino acids. The CDR3 nucleotides read TGTGCCTGGAGTGTAAATTTAGCGGCACTCTCTGGCTACACCTTC. Its translation is CAWSVNLAALSGYTF.

This chain links TRBV3-1 (or the pseudogene TRBV3-2) with TRBJ2-6; D might be TRBD1 (6 bases). CDR3 length: 16 amino acids. Trimming stripped 4 bases from V and 3 bases from J, with 13 bases between. Germline values: CDR1 LGHDT, CDR2 YNNKEL (reference sequence). The DNA of the CDR3 is TGTGCCAGCAGCCTCCTAGGGGGTGGTGGGGCCAACGTCCTGACTTTC. This translates into CASSLLGGGGANVLTF.

The chain uses TRBV19 and TRBJ1-1, with D possibly matching TRBD1 (6 bases). Germline V gene lookup returns CDR1 LNHDA and CDR2 SQIVND (reference sequence). Trimming left V 7 bases short and J 3 bases short, with 15 bases between. CDR3 length: 14 amino acids. CDR3 residues: CASKLQGIDTEAFF. The CDR3 nucleotides read TGTGCCAGTAAATTACAGGGAATCGACACTGAAGCTTTCTTT.

The rearrangement uses TRBV28 and TRBJ2-7; TRBD1 might be the D (6 bases). Germline V gene sequence: CDR1 MDHEN, CDR2 SYDVKM. This CDR3 region has 17 residues. Trimming pared 2 bases from V and 0 bases from J, leaving 17 bases between. The CDR3 nucleotides read TGTGCCAGCAGTTTAGTGCCGGACAGTCCTAGCTCCTACGAGCAGTACTTC. Encoded protein: CASSLVPDSPSSYEQYF.

This chain connects TRBV10-1 to TRBJ2-3, with TRBD2 as a possible D gene (5 bases). Germline V gives CDR1 WNHNN, CDR2 SYGVQD (reference sequence). CDR3 size: 16 residues. V dropped 0 bases and J dropped 3 bases, with 13 bases sitting between them. The CDR3: CASSESTGLGTDTQYF. CDR3 coding DNA: TGCGCCAGCAGTGAGTCGACCGGACTGGGGACAGATACGCAGTATTTT.

In its sample, this clone was seen once. The genes are TRBV4-1 and TRBJ2-6, with D possibly matching TRBD1 (5 bases). Germline-derived CDR1 and CDR2 are MGHRA and YSYEKL. Trimming took off 4 bases at V and 0 bases at J, with 7 bases between the two ends. The CDR3 runs 15 residues. The CDR3 here is CASSPQGSGANVLTF. In nucleotides, the CDR3 is TGCGCCAGCAGCCCGCAGGGCTCTGGGGCCAACGTCCTGACTTTC.

The rearrangement links TRBV28 to TRBJ1-2, with 9 bases that match TRBD1. The germline gives CDR1 MDHEN, CDR2 SYDVKM. With 4 bases clipped from V and 4 bases from J, the junction kept 10 bases outside the gene matches. The length of the CDR3 is 16 residues. The CDR3: CASSSSRDRAVYGYTF. The CDR3 nucleotides are TGTGCCAGCAGTTCAAGCCGGGACAGGGCCGTCTATGGCTACACCTTC.

This chain links TRBV6-2 or TRBV6-3 with TRBJ1-2; 8 bases map to TRBD1. Germline CDR1 is MNHEY and CDR2 is SVGEGT. CDR3 length: 13 residues. The V gene end was trimmed by 4 bases and the J gene end by 8 bases; junction bases not matched to a gene: 6. Written as DNA, the CDR3 is TGTGCCAGCAGTTCCGGACAGGGATGGGGCTACACCTTC. This translates into CASSSGQGWGYTF.

V is TRBV27 and J is TRBJ1-6; D gene unclear. Germline V CDR1 and CDR2: MNHEY, SMNVEV (reference sequence). This CDR3 comprises 16 residues. The germline V and J ends were trimmed by 5 bases and 6 bases, with 17 bases remaining between them. In DNA, the CDR3 is TGTGCCAGCAGTCCCACCCTGTGGGGTGGTAATTCACCCCTCCACTTT. Translated, it gives CASSPTLWGGNSPLHF.